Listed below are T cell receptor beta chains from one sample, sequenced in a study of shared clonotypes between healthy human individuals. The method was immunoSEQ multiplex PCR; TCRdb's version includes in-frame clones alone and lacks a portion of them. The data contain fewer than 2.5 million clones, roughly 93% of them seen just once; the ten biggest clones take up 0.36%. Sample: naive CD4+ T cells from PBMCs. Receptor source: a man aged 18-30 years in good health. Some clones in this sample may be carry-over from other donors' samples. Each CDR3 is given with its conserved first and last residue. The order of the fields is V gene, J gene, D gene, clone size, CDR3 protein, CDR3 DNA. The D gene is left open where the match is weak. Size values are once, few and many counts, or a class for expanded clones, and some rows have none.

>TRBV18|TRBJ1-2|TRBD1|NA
CASSPDRGIYGYTF
TGTGCCAGCTCACCCGACAGGGGAATATATGGCTACACCTTC
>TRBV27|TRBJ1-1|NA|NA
CASSLPGHLNTEAFF
TGTGCCAGCAGTTTACCGGGACATCTGAACACTGAAGCTTTCTTT
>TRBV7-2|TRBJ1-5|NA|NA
CASSSYRVEQPQHF
TGTGCCAGCAGCTCGTACAGGGTGGAACAGCCCCAGCATTTT
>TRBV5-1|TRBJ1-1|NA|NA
CASSKTGVNTEAFF
TGCGCCAGCAGCAAGACAGGAGTAAACACTGAAGCTTTCTTT
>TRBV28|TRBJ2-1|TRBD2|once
CASSGLGREQFF
TGTGCCAGCAGCGGACTAGGGCGTGAGCAGTTCTTC
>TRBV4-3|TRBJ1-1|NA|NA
CASSQVLGGEAFF
TGCGCCAGCAGCCAAGTACTGGGGGGGGAGGCTTTCTTT
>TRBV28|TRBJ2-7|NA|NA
CASSSTENVIYEQYF
TGTGCCAGCAGTTCCACAGAGAATGTCATCTACGAGCAGTACTTC
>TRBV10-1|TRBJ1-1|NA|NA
CAITLVDGREDTEAFF
TGCGCCATCACTTTGGTCGACGGGCGGGAGGACACTGAAGCTTTCTTT
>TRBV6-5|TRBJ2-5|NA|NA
CASRPDVKETQYF
TGTGCCAGCAGACCCGACGTCAAAGAGACCCAGTACTTC
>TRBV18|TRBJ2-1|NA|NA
CASSRLGYNEQFF
TGTGCCAGCTCACGACTGGGGTACAATGAGCAGTTCTTC
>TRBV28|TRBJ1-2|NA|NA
CASSSGGAVGDGYTF
TGTGCCAGCAGTTCCGGGGGCGCGGTCGGCGATGGCTACACCTTC